This record looks at one T cell receptor (beta chain) sequence and its context. Its antigen is not identified. The CDR3 spans 16 residues. With V trimmed by 4 bases and J by 5 bases, 13 bases remained unmatched. Germline V gives CDR1 MNHNS, CDR2 SASEGT. The sample is drawn from a study of vaccination and CD4 T cells after COVID-19. Study results and limitations: Convalescent participants were relatively few, and none had early post-infection timepoints studied.

Treatment in this sample: approximately nine-day PBMC culture with coronavirus spike peptide pools or control peptides (ViraFEST assay). Half the medium was exchanged for fresh IL-2 medium on days 3 and 7. An Oncomine TCR Beta short-read assay was used to sequence the DNA from cultured CD4+ T cells. Investigators isolated genomic DNA from cultured CD4+ T cells. TCRdb redid the calling of the PCR reads with MiXCR, one entry per CDR3 protein. This table holds about 16,000 distinct CDR3 sequences, around 61% found once. This sequence joins TRBV6-1 and TRBJ2-7; 8 bases align to TRBD1. This clonotype was obtained from a human donor who had recovered from COVID-19. The sequencing input was CD4+ T cells from blood, cultured in vitro. CDR3: CASSGSDRDRSNEQYF. The CDR3 region has the DNA TGTGCCAGCAGTGGGTCCGACCGGGACAGGAGCAACGAGCAGTACTTC.